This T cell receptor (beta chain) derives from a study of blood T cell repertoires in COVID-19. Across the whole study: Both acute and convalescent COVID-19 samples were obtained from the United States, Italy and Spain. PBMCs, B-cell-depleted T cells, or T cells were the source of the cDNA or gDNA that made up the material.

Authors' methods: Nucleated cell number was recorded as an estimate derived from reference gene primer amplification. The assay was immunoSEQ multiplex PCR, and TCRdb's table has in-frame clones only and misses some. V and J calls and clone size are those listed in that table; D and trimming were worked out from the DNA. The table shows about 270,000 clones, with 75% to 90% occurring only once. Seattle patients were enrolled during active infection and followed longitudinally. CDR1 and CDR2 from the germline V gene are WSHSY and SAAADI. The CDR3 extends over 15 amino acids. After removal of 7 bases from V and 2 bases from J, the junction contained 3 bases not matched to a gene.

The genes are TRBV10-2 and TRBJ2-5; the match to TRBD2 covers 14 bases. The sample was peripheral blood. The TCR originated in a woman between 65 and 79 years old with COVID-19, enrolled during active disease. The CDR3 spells CASTGTSGGQETQYF. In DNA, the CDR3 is TGCGCCAGCACCGGGACTAGCGGGGGACAAGAGACCCAGTACTTC.